The present T cell receptor (beta chain) was sequenced within a study of T cell responses to AZD1222 COVID-19 vaccine. Repertoires were generated with immunoSEQ multiplex PCR, while TCRdb's copy carries only in-frame clones and drops some. The sample holds about 110,000 clones, approximately 92% seen once. V lost 5 bases to trimming and J lost 1 base, with 14 bases between them. Germline CDR1 is LNHDA and CDR2 is SQIVND (reference sequence). This CDR3 has 16 residues. The sequencing here drew on peripheral blood, taken 28 days after the second AZD1222 dose. This chain connects TRBV19 to TRBJ2-2, with unresolved D. This TCR derives from an adult who received the AZD1222 COVID-19 vaccine. The CDR3: CASSWPVILNTGELFF. In DNA, the CDR3 is TGTGCCAGTAGTTGGCCAGTGATCTTGAACACCGGGGAGCTGTTTTTT.